This TCR beta chain originates from a study of T cell responses to AZD1222 COVID-19 vaccine listed by TCRdb under 2021. Background for the entire study: A total of around 240 trial participants underwent TCR sequencing, of whom approximately 200 had received two doses of AZD1222 and around 26 had received two doses of the MenACWY control vaccine. Enrollment into the trials was organized by age into subgroups of 18-55, 56-69 and 70-plus years, and those subgroups contained roughly 150, 30 and 60 TCR-sequenced participants, respectively.

With regard to this clone: This receptor's antigen is unknown. No much larger clonotype is one base removed from it; base qualities were not supplied.

From cysteine to phenylalanine, the CDR3 is 14 amino acids long. The CDR3 DNA has 42 bases and is translated from base 1. Based on the germline V gene, the CDR1 and CDR2 sequences are MGHDK and SYGVNS. V is reduced by 4 bases and J by 3 bases, leaving a spacing of 9 bases between them. The CDR3 regions of human TCRbeta chains were analyzed by immunosequencing. As for the authors' bioinformatics: Repertoire TCRs were matched against a reference library of SARS-CoV-2-specific TCRs generated with the MIRA antigen-specificity platform. Breadth meant the fraction of unique TCRs that were SARS-CoV-2-associated, whereas depth meant the fraction of total T cells that were SARS-CoV-2-associated. Each spike-specific TCR was assigned to its reactive spike region and to a CD4 or CD8 class using the MIRA data. Log10-transformed breadth and depth values were compared by one-way ANOVA with Sidak's multiple comparisons tests. TCRdb took this table from immuneACCESS and kept in-frame rearrangements with V and J called. Such tables lack part of the clones; where checked against another copy, unresolved V genes explain under half of the gap, and the rest is unexplained. V, J and clone size derive from that table, while D and trimming were established from the DNA sequence. Here the sample has fewer than 150,000 clones; approximately 90% occur a single time. The biggest ten clones account for under 6.5% of the sample.

The investigation overall reported the following: Most participants were white British and females outnumbered males, and the authors suggested that clonal diversity may have been underestimated. The 56-69-year group was small, and its depth increase did not reach significance, likely because of low power. Only a handful of AZD1222 recipients were SARS-CoV-2 seropositive at baseline, limiting conclusions about previously exposed vaccinees. The vaccine-associated CD4 TCRs covered the entire spike protein, and the dominant responses fell in regions 160-218 and 743-854. Epitopes outside the regions mutated in the B.1.351 and B.1.1.7 variants were reportedly recognized by nearly half of the unique spike-specific TCRs. After two AZD1222 doses, spike-specific TCR breadth and depth were significantly higher than at day 0 and than in MenACWY recipients. Because no day 14 peak-response samples were available, the repertoires could be characterized only after the peak T cell response.

The time point label here, explained by the study, means: about 28 days (+/-7) after the second vaccine dose. AZD1222 recipients whose second dose came at about 4 weeks and those whose second dose came at about 12 weeks were combined into one group, since spike-specific TCR depth and breadth did not differ between the two schedules. The vaccinee samples were drawn from two UK trials, COV001 and COV002, one of which was a single-blind randomized controlled phase 2/3 trial testing AZD1222 (ChAdOx1 nCoV-19) in healthy adults. For TCRbeta chain sequencing, PBMC samples were collected from trial participants at day 0 and at day 28 after the second dose.

The rearrangement joined TRBV25-1 to TRBJ1-4, with a weak D call of TRBD1 (5 bases match). The specimen comprised peripheral blood, sampled 28 days after the second AZD1222 dose. The source of this sequence is an adult who received the AZD1222 COVID-19 vaccine. CDR3 region: CASSARQSNEKLFF. The DNA is as follows: TGTGCCAGCAGTGCCAGACAGTCTAATGAAAAACTGTTTTTT.